Following are 13 T cell receptor beta chains from one sample sequenced in a study of tumor T cells in aggressive B-cell lymphoma. Here immunoSEQ multiplex PCR was the method, and the copy in TCRdb shows in-frame clones only, minus some. The sample lists about 9,000 clones, roughly 85% occurring once. Sample: tumor tissue. These receptors were taken from an adult with diffuse large B cell lymphoma.

This clone was counted between two and nine times. The chain couples TRBV7-6 to TRBJ2-6; the D gene is possibly TRBD1 (6 bases). Germline assignment: CDR1 SGHVS and CDR2 FNYEAQ. The ends were cut back, 5 bases at V and 0 bases at J, with 11 bases in the middle. The CDR3 extends over 16 amino acids. As DNA, the CDR3 is TGTGCCAGCAGCCCAAGAGGGGGCTCTGGGGCCAACGTCCTGACTTTC. This sequence encodes CASSPRGGSGANVLTF. The variable domain in full, with the rest retrieved from reference TRBV7-6 and TRBJ2-6, is GAGVSQSPRYKVTKRGQDVALRCDPISGHVSLYWYRQALGQGPEFLTYFNYEAQQDKSGLPNDRFSAERPEGSISTLTIQRTEQRDSAMYRCASSPRGGSGANVLTFGAGSRLTVL.

The V gene is TRBV9, the J gene TRBJ1-2; D perhaps matches TRBD1 (6 bases). V lost 2 bases to trimming and J lost 3 bases, with 11 bases between them. The CDR3 runs 14 residues. Germline CDR1 SGDLS, CDR2 YYNGEE. In nucleotides, the CDR3 is TGTGCCAGCAGCGTTGGCGGGGGCGACTATGGCTACACCTTC. Translation: CASSVGGGDYGYTF.

The V and J genes are TRBV27 and TRBJ1-4, with 10 bases fitting TRBD1. Germline V gives CDR1 MNHEY, CDR2 SMNVEV (reference sequence). The CDR3 is 17 residues long. J gave up 5 bases and V 3 bases, and 9 bases lay outside the gene matches. In nucleotides, the CDR3 is TGTGCCAGCAGTTTTAGTCCGACAGGGGGCCGGAATGAAAAACTGTTTTTT. It encodes CASSFSPTGGRNEKLFF.

V and J are TRBV19 and TRBJ2-1; possibly TRBD1 for D (5 bases). Trimming left V 3 bases short and J 4 bases short, with 13 bases between. The germline gives CDR1 LNHDA, CDR2 SQIVND (reference sequence). The CDR3 consists of 15 residues. The chain's CDR3 is CASSIGAASYNEQFF. CDR3 DNA sequence: TGTGCCAGTAGTATTGGGGCAGCCTCTTACAATGAGCAGTTCTTC.

This rearrangement joins TRBV14 to TRBJ1-6; 7 bases are a match to TRBD1. The trim removed 0 bases at V and 10 bases at J, leaving 6 bases unmatched. The CDR3 runs 15 residues. Germline V CDR1 and CDR2: SGHDN, FVKESK. CDR3 DNA sequence: TGTGCCAGCAGCCAAGATTACAGGGGACGGTCACCCCTCCACTTT. Translation gives CASSQDYRGRSPLHF.

In the case of this clone: The sample contains more than one DNA sequence encoding this CDR3. The chain is built from TRBV7-9 and TRBJ1-4, with D possibly TRBD1 on 6 matching bases. The germline CDR1 and CDR2 sequences are SEHNR and FQNEAQ (reference sequence). V shed 3 bases and J shed 8 bases, with 16 bases lying between them. This CDR3 contains 15 residues. CDR3 nucleotides: TGTGCCAGCAGCTTGAACGGGGGGCTGGGGGAAAAACTGTTTTTT. Translating gives CASSLNGGLGEKLFF.

The rearrangement uses TRBV7-8 and TRBJ2-7; 9 positions match TRBD1. CDR3 length: 15 residues. J lost 7 bases, V lost 1 base, and 8 bases had no gene match. Germline CDR1 reads SGHVS; CDR2 reads FQNEAQ. The CDR3 is CASSLDGGQGREQYF. The CDR3 DNA follows: TGTGCCAGCAGCTTAGATGGGGGACAGGGTCGGGAGCAGTACTTC.

V is TRBV6-5 and J is TRBJ1-2, with 8 bases fitting TRBD1. CDR3 size: 14 residues. V was pared by 6 bases and J by 7 bases, with 10 bases of the junction left unmatched. CDR1 and CDR2 from the germline V gene are MNHEY and SVGAGI. The CDR3 loop is CASRPGQGWSGYTF. CDR3 in DNA: TGTGCCAGCAGACCAGGACAGGGTTGGAGTGGCTACACCTTC.

The chain has TRBV19 and TRBJ2-5; D is perhaps TRBD2 (6 bases). The J call may be in error: the DNA end matches TRBJ2-7 better. This CDR3 has 14 amino acids. Germline loops: CDR1 LNHDA, CDR2 SQIVND (reference sequence). In DNA, the CDR3 is TGTGCCAGTAGTAGGGGACTCTCTACCTACGAGCAGTACTTC. Protein: CASSRGLSTYEQYF.

The chain has TRBV30 and TRBJ2-5, with a possible D match to TRBD2 (6 bases). The CDR3 loop spans 14 amino acids. Looked up from germline, CDR1 is GTSNPN and CDR2 is SVGIG (reference sequence). Trimming took 5 bases from V and 1 from J, leaving 14 bases between them. Here the CDR3 reads CAWDYGRGQETQYF. As DNA, the CDR3 is TGTGCCTGGGACTACGGGAGAGGCCAAGAGACCCAGTACTTC.

V and J are TRBV10-3 and TRBJ2-6; D is ambiguous. V lost 5 bases and J lost 0, with 5 bases in between. From germline, CDR1 is ENHRY and CDR2 SYGVKD. The CDR3 spans 14 residues. Here the CDR3 reads CAISPGSGANVLTF. The DNA for the CDR3 is TGTGCCATCAGTCCCGGCTCTGGGGCCAACGTCCTGACTTTC.

The CDR3 sequence is CASSYYGIKETQYF. DNA for the CDR3: TGTGCCAGCAGCTATTATGGCATAAAAGAGACCCAGTACTTC. This chain uses TRBV7-2 with TRBJ2-5; no reliable D call. CDR3 length: 14 residues. Germline V gene data show CDR1 as SGHTA and CDR2 as FQGNSA. V was clipped by 4 bases and J by 3 bases, with 12 bases between them.

This sequence joins TRBV27 and TRBJ2-1; D might be TRBD2 (7 bases). The germline gives CDR1 MNHEY, CDR2 SMNVEV (reference sequence). CDR3 length: 14 residues. The V and J ends lost 3 bases and 6 bases respectively, with 12 bases between them. Here the CDR3 DNA reads TGTGCCAGCAGTTTTGGGGGGGGGCCCAATGAGCAGTTCTTC. It translates to CASSFGGGPNEQFF.